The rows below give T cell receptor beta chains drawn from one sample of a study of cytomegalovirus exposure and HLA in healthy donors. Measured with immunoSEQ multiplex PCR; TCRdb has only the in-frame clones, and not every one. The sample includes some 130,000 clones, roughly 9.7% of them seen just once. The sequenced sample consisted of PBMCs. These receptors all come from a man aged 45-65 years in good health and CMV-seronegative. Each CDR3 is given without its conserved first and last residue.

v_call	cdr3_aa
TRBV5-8	ASSTWGYT
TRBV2	ASRGTSGLVGNIQY
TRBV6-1	ASREQGVNQPQH
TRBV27	ASSPQVGRTEAF
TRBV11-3	ASSAGGESTEAF
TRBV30	AWSVNNFYGYT
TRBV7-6	ASSLGSRGLGQPQH
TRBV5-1	ASSLVTQWGLTDTDTQY
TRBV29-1	SVGTGDGYGYT
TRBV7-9	ASSSTGSVNTEAF
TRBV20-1	SATNNEQF
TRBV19	ASSIGVAVSYNEQF
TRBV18	ASTRGGDQPQH
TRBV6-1	ASSDPGQSMNTEAF
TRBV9	ASSVIAGGPIFADTQY
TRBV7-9	ASSSRQGKDTQY
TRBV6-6	ASSYTGHSNQPQH
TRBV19	ASSILGSGANVLT
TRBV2	ASLVVETQY
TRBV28	ASRADRPNTEAF
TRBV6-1	ASAGGYSYEQY
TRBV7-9	ASSTHYQRDYEQY
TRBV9	ASSGGNHPTGVVTEAF
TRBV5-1	ASSPGTSNTGELF
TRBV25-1	ASSAGLVKLF
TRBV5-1	ASSLQRNLDQNTGELF
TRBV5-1	ASSSGGQGTTEAF
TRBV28	ASRGQGFRYGYT
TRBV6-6	ASTRQGEATEAF
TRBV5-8	ASSFLRRTGLAF
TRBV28	ASRSGTSGTDTQY
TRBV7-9	ASSLATGQGSYEQY
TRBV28	ASSSDAAMKS
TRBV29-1	SVRQGNQPQH
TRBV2	ASSQSMVNTEAF
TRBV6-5	ASSPSGGNTEAF
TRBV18	ASSPRKADYGYGYT
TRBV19	ASSPRRGYQETQY
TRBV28	ASRTGARYEQY
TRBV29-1	SVPEESGANVLT
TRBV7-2	ASSLVPTGVEAF
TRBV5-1	ASRTSGPLNEQF
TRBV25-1	ASRGDSSYEQY
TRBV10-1	ASSDTRAEAF
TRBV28	ASSDRPGQPQH
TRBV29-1	SVGETREVLVYT
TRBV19	ASSIIIANTGELF
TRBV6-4	ASSRDRDPSTDTQY
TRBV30	AWSVPRTVNIQY
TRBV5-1	ASSLAVSPTTNEKLF
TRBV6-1	ASNQNYGYT
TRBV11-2	ASSLQTGPTAEAF